This passage covers 16 T cell receptor beta chains from one sample sequenced in a study of radiotherapy plus CTLA-4 blockade in lung cancer. Some clones are missing from TCRdb's copy, which holds only in-frame ones; the method was immunoSEQ multiplex PCR. The repertoire holds about 62,000 clones, with about 72% as singletons. The sequencing used peripheral blood, collected from a patient treated with radiotherapy plus ipilimumab. The receptors here all came from a human donor with non-small cell lung cancer who had a complete response to radiotherapy plus ipilimumab.

The chain links TRBV18 to TRBJ2-5, with unresolved D. Trimming left V 1 base short and J 3 bases short, with 9 bases between. CDR1 and CDR2 (germline): KGHSH, LQKENI. The CDR3 loop spans 14 amino acids. The CDR3 here is CASSPLVAEETQYF. The CDR3 DNA is TGTGCCAGCTCACCACTTGTCGCAGAAGAGACCCAGTACTTC.

The V gene is TRBV6-6, the J gene TRBJ2-3; TRBD2 might be the D (6 bases). The CDR3 covers 15 residues. The germline V gene has CDR1 MNHNY and CDR2 SVGAGI (reference sequence). Trimming shortened V by 5 bases and J by 1 base, and 13 bases separated the two germline ends. This CDR3 is CASSRAGLGTDTQYF. As DNA, the CDR3 is TGTGCCAGCAGTCGGGCGGGACTTGGCACAGATACGCAGTATTTT.

The chain links TRBV6-6 to TRBJ1-1; 9 nucleotides match TRBD1. The CDR3 extends over 12 amino acids. Germline trimming cut 6 bases from V and 6 bases from J; bases unmatched to any gene: 2. From germline, CDR1 is MNHNY and CDR2 SVGAGI (reference sequence). DNA of the CDR3: TGTGCCAGCAGAACAGGGGGCTCTGAAGCTTTCTTT. Translation: CASRTGGSEAFF.

The chain has TRBV27 and TRBJ2-7, with 7 bases identical to TRBD1. The CDR3 sequence is 14 residues long. V gave up 6 bases and J gave up 4 bases; unmatched junction bases: 9. CDR1 MNHEY and CDR2 SMNVEV come from the germline V gene (reference sequence). The DNA for the CDR3 is TGTGCCAGCAGCCGACCGGGACAGACATACGAGCAGTACTTC. Translation gives CASSRPGQTYEQYF.

The rearrangement joins TRBV28 to TRBJ1-5; D not certain. In germline, CDR1 is MDHEN, CDR2 SYDVKM. V lost 5 bases and J 6 bases, leaving 8 bases between the germline ends. The CDR3 has 12 amino acids. CDR3 nucleotides: TGTGCCAGCAGTCCCCCGGTTCAGCCCCAGCATTTT. Translated, it gives CASSPPVQPQHF.

The J gene is TRBJ2-1, the V gene TRBV7-9; 8 bases fit TRBD2. The V and J ends lost 8 bases and 6 bases, in that order; junction bases with no gene match: 21. Looked up from germline, CDR1 is SEHNR and CDR2 is FQNEAQ (reference sequence). The CDR3 has 18 residues. CDR3 amino acids: CASDLQGMAGGSFNEQFF. CDR3 coding DNA: TGTGCCAGCGACCTACAGGGTATGGCGGGAGGTTCGTTCAATGAGCAGTTCTTC.

This clone has ten or more counts. This chain joins TRBV21-1 and TRBJ2-1; TRBD2, the table's D call, lacks a check against the DNA. TRBV21-1 counts as a pseudogene. The CDR3 sequence is 12 residues long. In DNA form, the CDR3 reads TGTGCCAGTTCGGGAGGGCCCTATGAGCAGTTCTTC. Translated, it gives CASSGGPYEQFF.

This clone was detected only a few times. CDR3 sequence: CASSVAGGGNTIYF. Written as DNA, the CDR3 is TGTGCCAGCAGTGTGGCAGGGGGTGGAAACACCATATATTTT. The V gene is TRBV2, the J gene TRBJ1-3, with TRBD1 identical over 7 bases. After removal of 4 bases from V and 3 bases from J, the junction contained 3 bases not matched to a gene. The CDR3 extends over 14 amino acids. Germline CDR1 SNHLY, CDR2 FYNNEI.

This chain links TRBV11-2 with TRBJ2-4, with TRBD2 as a possible D gene (6 bases). Germline V CDR1 and CDR2: SGHAT, FQNNGV. This CDR3 spans 14 amino acids. Deletions cut 5 bases from V and 6 bases from J, with 14 bases between. CDR3 protein: CASSLRESGNIQYF. For the CDR3, the DNA is TGTGCCAGCAGCCTCCGGGAGAGCGGAAACATTCAGTACTTC.

The rearrangement uses TRBV6-4 and TRBJ2-3, with TRBD1 identical over 7 bases. The CDR3 has 15 residues. V gave up 0 bases and J gave up 5 bases; unmatched junction bases: 5. From germline, CDR1 is MRHNA and CDR2 SNTAGT. CDR3 loop: CASSDSRQGRDTQYF. The CDR3 nucleotides read TGTGCCAGCAGTGACTCGAGACAGGGACGAGATACGCAGTATTTT.

DNA for the CDR3: TGTGCCAGCTCAAAAGGGGGATCCTACAATGAGCAGTTCTTC. It specifies CASSKGGSYNEQFF. V gene TRBV18 combines with J gene TRBJ2-1, with a weak D call TRBD1 (6 bases). CDR1 is KGHSH and CDR2 is LQKENI in the germline V gene. The CDR3 contains 14 residues. The V and J ends lost 5 bases and 1 base respectively, with 9 bases between them.

The rearrangement uses TRBV9 and TRBJ2-2; D perhaps matches TRBD2 (5 bases). The CDR3 is 16 residues long. V was cut by 0 bases and J by 0 bases, with 9 bases left in between. CDR1 is SGDLS, CDR2 YYNGEE, per germline. The CDR3 nucleotides are TGTGCCAGCAGCGTAGGACTAAAGTCGAACACCGGGGAGCTGTTTTTT. Translated: CASSVGLKSNTGELFF. Full variable domain (outside the CDR3, taken from reference TRBV9 and TRBJ2-2): DSGVTQTPKHLITATGQRVTLRCSPRSGDLSVYWYQQSLDQGLQFLIQYYNGEERAKGNILERFSAQQFPDLHSELNLSSLELGDSALYFCASSVGLKSNTGELFFGEGSRLTVL.

The genes are TRBV18 and TRBJ2-2; 12 nucleotides match TRBD2. From germline, CDR1 is KGHSH and CDR2 LQKENI. Trimming at V came to 4 bases and at J to 5 bases, leaving 2 bases not matched to a gene. The CDR3 consists of 15 residues. The CDR3 bases are TGTGCCAGCTCACAAGGACTAGCGGGGACCGGGGAGCTGTTTTTT. Residues: CASSQGLAGTGELFF. Looking up the rest from reference TRBV18 and TRBJ2-2 gives the full variable domain: NAGVMQNPRHLVRRRGQEARLRCSPMKGHSHVYWYRQLPEEGLKFMVYLQKENIIDESGMPKERFSAEFPKEGPSILRIQQVVRGDSAAYFCASSQGLAGTGELFFGEGSRLTVL.

The chain employs TRBV7-3 and TRBJ2-2; 7 bases match TRBD1. The length of the CDR3 is 15 residues. Germline V gene lookup returns CDR1 SGHTA and CDR2 FQGTGA. J lost 3 bases, V lost 4 bases, and 5 bases had no gene match. CDR3 coding DNA: TGTGCCAGCAGCTCATCGACAGGGCACACCGGGGAGCTGTTTTTT. Protein: CASSSSTGHTGELFF.

V is TRBV6-4 and J is TRBJ2-2, with TRBD2 matching 14 bases. The CDR3 extends over 18 amino acids. With V trimmed by 3 bases and J by 6 bases, 9 bases remained unmatched. Looked up from germline, CDR1 is MRHNA and CDR2 is SNTAGT. CDR3 sequence reads: CASSESGLAGVSAGELFF. The CDR3 DNA sequence: TGTGCCAGCAGTGAATCGGGACTAGCGGGAGTAAGCGCCGGGGAGCTGTTTTTT.

V is TRBV19 and J is TRBJ2-6, with D tentatively TRBD1 (6 bases). The CDR3 loop spans 17 amino acids. Germline CDR1 reads LNHDA; CDR2 reads SQIVND (reference sequence). The V end lost 1 base, the J end lost 0 bases, and 10 bases lay between the germline ends. Here the CDR3 DNA reads TGTGCCAGTAGTATAGGGCAGGGGAGCTCTGGGGCCAACGTCCTGACTTTC. This gives the protein CASSIGQGSSGANVLTF. Filled out from reference TRBV19 and TRBJ2-6, the complete variable domain reads DGGITQSPKYLFRKEGQNVTLSCEQNLNHDAMYWYRQDPGQGLRLIYYSQIVNDFQKGDIAEGYSVSREKKESFPLTVTSAQKNPTAFYLCASSIGQGSSGANVLTFGAGSRLTVL.